This TCR beta chain was documented in a study of beta chain features in type 1 diabetes. The sample holds a few counts of this clone. The antigen is undetermined. Sequenced material consisted of expressed TCRB transcripts (all of the isolated RNA was reverse transcribed). The average output of naive, central memory and regulatory T cell samples was approximately 3.6 million reads. Data came from immunoSEQ multiplex PCR; TCRdb stores just in-frame clones and leaves some out. Found here are more than 100,000 clones, about 17% of them singletons; the top ten hold 2% to 2.5%. All of the sorted populations showed purity greater than 98%. Trimming stripped 2 bases from V and 3 bases from J, with 9 bases between. Germline V gene lookup returns CDR1 SGHDT and CDR2 YYEEEE. The CDR3 has 13 amino acids. Study-wide findings and caveats: Moderately but significantly shorter TCRB CDR3s were found in Type 1 diabetes patients in all four CD4+ subsets.

Material for sequencing was central memory CD4+ T cells from blood. This clonotype originated in a man aged 30-40 years with type 1 diabetes. The V gene is TRBV5-6, the J gene TRBJ2-7; maybe TRBD2 (5 bases). The CDR3 DNA sequence: TGTGCCAGCAGCTTCCTCGGGGTCTACGAGCAGTACTTC. Translated: CASSFLGVYEQYF.